Sequencing of this T cell receptor (beta chain) was carried out in a study of blood T cell repertoires in COVID-19. Across the whole study: COVID-19 samples, acute and convalescent, were from the United States, Italy and Spain.

Original data processing: Amplification from reference gene primers served as the basis for estimated nucleated cell counts. Produced via immunoSEQ multiplex PCR; TCRdb's table is partial and in-frame only. V and J calls and clone size are given by that table; D and trimming were obtained from the DNA. The data hold 73,000 or so clones, with more than 85% observed a single time. Trimming at V came to 2 bases and at J to 0 bases, leaving 4 bases not matched to a gene. This CDR3 spans 17 amino acids. The germline V gene has CDR1 MNHEY and CDR2 SVGEGT. The sequence was collected from a human donor with active COVID-19. The donor label of this sample is uncertain. The sequenced sample consisted of peripheral blood. The V gene is TRBV6-2 or TRBV6-3, the J gene TRBJ2-3; 11 nucleotides align to TRBD2. CDR3: CASSYPRTSGSTDTQYF. As DNA, the CDR3 is TGTGCCAGCAGTTACCCCCGGACTAGCGGGAGCACAGATACGCAGTATTTT.